These 13 T cell receptor beta chains originate from one sample sequenced in a study of OX40 agonist ivuxolimab in advanced cancers. Profiling relied on immunoSEQ multiplex PCR, and the TCRdb table lists in-frame clones only, not all of them. The sample contains around 40,000 clones, around 88% of which appear only once. Specimen: CD4+ or CD8+ T cells sorted from blood, collected in a trial of the OX40 agonist ivuxolimab. The receptors originated from an adult with an advanced solid tumor such as melanoma, head and neck, liver or kidney cancer.

The chain links TRBV19 to TRBJ1-2; D gene ambiguous. The CDR3 is 14 residues long. The germline V gene encodes CDR1 LNHDA and CDR2 SQIVND (reference sequence). Trimming took off 4 bases at V and 2 bases at J, with 11 bases between the two ends. The CDR3 DNA is TGTGCCAGTAGTACCCAACTTACCAACTATGGCTACACCTTC. It is translated as CASSTQLTNYGYTF. Looking up the rest from reference TRBV19 and TRBJ1-2 gives the full variable domain: DGGITQSPKYLFRKEGQNVTLSCEQNLNHDAMYWYRQDPGQGLRLIYYSQIVNDFQKGDIAEGYSVSREKKESFPLTVTSAQKNPTAFYLCASSTQLTNYGYTFGSGTRLTVV.

The V and J genes are TRBV19 and TRBJ2-1; tentatively, D is TRBD1 (5 bases). Germline loops: CDR1 LNHDA, CDR2 SQIVND (reference sequence). V gave up 1 base and J gave up 9 bases, with 19 bases separating them. The CDR3 spans 16 residues. CDR3 in DNA: TGTGCCAGTAGTATAGTTTTGGGGCCTAGGACGGGTGAGCAGTTCTTC. It encodes CASSIVLGPRTGEQFF.

Comment on this clone: The sample has other DNA sequences that encode this CDR3 too. The V gene is TRBV5-4, the J gene TRBJ2-5, with 7 bases identical to TRBD2. Trimming cost V 2 bases and J 3 bases; bases outside gene matches: 4. Germline V lookup: CDR1 SGHNT, CDR2 YYREEE (reference sequence). This CDR3 spans 14 amino acids. The CDR3 sequence is CASSLAGSEETQYF. The DNA of the CDR3 is TGTGCCAGCAGCTTAGCGGGATCCGAAGAGACCCAGTACTTC.

V is TRBV15 and J is TRBJ1-4, with D tentatively TRBD1 (6 bases). CDR1 LNHNV and CDR2 YYDKDF come from the germline V gene (reference sequence). V was clipped by 0 bases and J by 7 bases, with 12 bases between them. The length of the CDR3 is 15 residues. DNA for the CDR3: TGTGCCACCAGCAGAGATACAGGGAGGGCTGAAAAACTGTTTTTT. This codes for CATSRDTGRAEKLFF.

J is TRBJ1-6 and V is TRBV14; 8 positions match TRBD1. From germline, CDR1 is SGHDN and CDR2 FVKESK. The CDR3 consists of 15 residues. The V gene end was trimmed by 2 bases and the J gene end by 7 bases; junction bases not matched to a gene: 4. The CDR3 DNA sequence: TGTGCCAGCAGCCAACGGACAGGGATGAATTCACCCCTCCACTTT. This encodes CASSQRTGMNSPLHF. Drawing the rest from reference TRBV14 and TRBJ1-6, the complete variable domain is EAGVTQFPSHSVIEKGQTVTLRCDPISGHDNLYWYRRVMGKEIKFLLHFVKESKQDESGMPNNRFLAERTGGTYSTLKVQPAELEDSGVYFCASSQRTGMNSPLHFGNGTRLTVT.

This chain connects TRBV19 to TRBJ2-1; weak D call: TRBD2 (6 bases). V was shortened by 7 bases and J by 3 bases, with 16 bases between the two germline ends. CDR1 and CDR2 from the germline V gene are LNHDA and SQIVND (reference sequence). The CDR3 contains 15 residues. CDR3 loop: CASTTEGRFYNEQFF. The CDR3 DNA reads as TGTGCCAGTACCACGGAGGGCCGTTTCTACAATGAGCAGTTCTTC.

J is TRBJ2-1 and V is TRBV27; D is ambiguous. Between the trimmed V and J ends, which lost 2 bases and 4 bases, there was a span of 9 bases. The CDR3 is 14 residues long. CDR1 is MNHEY, CDR2 SMNVEV, per germline (reference sequence). The CDR3 bases are TGTGCCAGCAGTTTAACAAGGAGTTACAATGAGCAGTTCTTC. It specifies CASSLTRSYNEQFF.

J is TRBJ2-4 and V is TRBV2; TRBD2 might be the D (6 bases). Per the germline V gene, CDR1 is SNHLY and CDR2 is FYNNEI. The CDR3 consists of 15 residues. Deletions cut 5 bases from V and 0 bases from J, with 11 bases between. The CDR3 DNA follows: TGTGCCAGCAGTAAAGGAGGGATAGCCAAAAACATTCAGTACTTC. This gives the protein CASSKGGIAKNIQYF.

On this clone: No conserved phenylalanine or tryptophan ends this CDR3, so it is likely a read error. No DNA is shown, since the ends of the CDR3 on it are uncertain; the CDR3 is the one TCRdb lists. The rearrangement links TRBV25-1 to TRBJ1-1. From its first to its last residue, the CDR3 has 9 amino acids. Germline assignment: CDR1 MGHDK and CDR2 SYGVNS. CDR3: CASLTLLRS.

Here the CDR3 reads CASREDRGEFTEAFF. The CDR3, as DNA: TGCGCCAGCAGAGAAGACAGGGGGGAGTTCACTGAAGCTTTCTTT. The V call is TRBV5-1, the J call TRBJ1-1, with TRBD1 matching 9 bases. The CDR3 is made up of 15 amino acids. The V and J ends lost 5 bases and 4 bases, in that order; junction bases with no gene match: 9. Germline values: CDR1 SGHRS, CDR2 YFSETQ. Full variable domain (outside the CDR3, taken from reference TRBV5-1 and TRBJ1-1): KAGVTQTPRYLIKTRGQQVTLSCSPISGHRSVSWYQQTPGQGLQFLFEYFSETQRNKGNFPGRFSGRQFSNSRSEMNVSTLELGDSALYLCASREDRGEFTEAFFGQGTRLTVV.

The chain couples TRBV7-9 to TRBJ1-2, with 7 bases identical to TRBD1. V gave up 4 bases and J gave up 8 bases; unmatched junction bases: 4. This CDR3 has 12 amino acids. The V gene's germline CDR1 is SEHNR and CDR2 FQNEAQ (reference sequence). CDR3 sequence (DNA): TGTGCCAGCAGCTCCAGAGGGGGCGGCTACACCTTC. Translated, it gives CASSSRGGGYTF.

The chain links TRBV6-5 to TRBJ2-6; tentative D call: TRBD2 (6 bases). The V end lost 6 bases, the J end lost 2 bases, and 11 bases lay between the germline ends. CDR3 length: 15 amino acids. CDR1 and CDR2 from the germline V gene are MNHEY and SVGAGI. The CDR3 here is CASSPAGPGANVLTF. The DNA for the CDR3 is TGTGCCAGCAGCCCGGCGGGACCTGGGGCCAACGTCCTGACTTTC.

The chain combines TRBV9 with TRBJ2-1; 9 nucleotides match TRBD2. This CDR3 is built from 15 residues. Germline V gene sequence: CDR1 SGDLS, CDR2 YYNGEE. V shed 0 bases and J 8 bases; nucleotides not matched to a gene: 6. The CDR3 nucleotides are TGTGCCAGCAGCGTAGCGCCTAGCGGGAACGATGAGCAGTTCTTC. It yields the protein CASSVAPSGNDEQFF.